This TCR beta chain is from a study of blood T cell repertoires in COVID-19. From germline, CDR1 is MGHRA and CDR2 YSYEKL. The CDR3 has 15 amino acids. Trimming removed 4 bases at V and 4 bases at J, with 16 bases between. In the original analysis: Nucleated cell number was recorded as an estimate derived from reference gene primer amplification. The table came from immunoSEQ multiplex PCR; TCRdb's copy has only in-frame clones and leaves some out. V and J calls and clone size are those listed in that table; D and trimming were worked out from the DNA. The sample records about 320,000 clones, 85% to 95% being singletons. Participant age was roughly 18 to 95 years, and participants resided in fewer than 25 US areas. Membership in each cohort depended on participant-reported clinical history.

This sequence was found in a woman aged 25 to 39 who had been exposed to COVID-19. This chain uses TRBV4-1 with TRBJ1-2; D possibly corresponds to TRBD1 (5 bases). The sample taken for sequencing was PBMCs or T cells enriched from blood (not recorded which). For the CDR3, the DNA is TGCGCCAGCAGCCCCCAAACCGGGGGATTCTATGGCTACACCTTC. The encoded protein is CASSPQTGGFYGYTF.